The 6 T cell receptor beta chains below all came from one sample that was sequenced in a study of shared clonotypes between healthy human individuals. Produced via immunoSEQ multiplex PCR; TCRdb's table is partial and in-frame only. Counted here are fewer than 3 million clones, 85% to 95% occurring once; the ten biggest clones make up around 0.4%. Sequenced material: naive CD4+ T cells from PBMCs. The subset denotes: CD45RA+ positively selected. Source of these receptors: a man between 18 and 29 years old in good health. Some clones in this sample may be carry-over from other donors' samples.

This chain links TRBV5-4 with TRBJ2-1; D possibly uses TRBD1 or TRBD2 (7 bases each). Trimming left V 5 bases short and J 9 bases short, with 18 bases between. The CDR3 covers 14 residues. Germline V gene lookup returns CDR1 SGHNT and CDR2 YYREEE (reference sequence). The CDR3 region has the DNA TGTGCCAGCAGGGGAGGGGGCAATTCGGGTGAGCAGTTCTTC. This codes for CASRGGGNSGEQFF.

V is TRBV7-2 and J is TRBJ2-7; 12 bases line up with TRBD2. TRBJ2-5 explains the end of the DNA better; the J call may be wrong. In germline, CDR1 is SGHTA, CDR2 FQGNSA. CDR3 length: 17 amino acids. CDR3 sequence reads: CASSSNGASGGAKTQYF. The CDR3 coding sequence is TGTGCCAGCAGCTCCAACGGGGCTAGCGGGGGGGCGAAGACCCAGTACTTC.

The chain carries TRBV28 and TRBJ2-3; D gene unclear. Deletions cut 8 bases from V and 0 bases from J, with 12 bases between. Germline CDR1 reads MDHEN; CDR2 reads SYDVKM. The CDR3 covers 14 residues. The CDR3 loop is CASSPSTSTDTQYF. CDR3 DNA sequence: TGTGCCAGCTCCCCCTCGACTAGCACAGATACGCAGTATTTT.

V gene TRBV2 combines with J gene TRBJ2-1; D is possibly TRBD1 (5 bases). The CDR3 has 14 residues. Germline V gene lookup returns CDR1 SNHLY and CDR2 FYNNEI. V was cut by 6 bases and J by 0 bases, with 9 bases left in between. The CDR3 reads CASRQALSYNEQFF. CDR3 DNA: TGTGCCAGCAGACAGGCCCTCTCCTACAATGAGCAGTTCTTC.

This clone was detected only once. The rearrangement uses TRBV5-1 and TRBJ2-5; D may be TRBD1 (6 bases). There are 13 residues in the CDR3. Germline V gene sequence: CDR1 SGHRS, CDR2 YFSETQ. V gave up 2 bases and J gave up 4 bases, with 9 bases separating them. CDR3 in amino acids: CASSFLQGETQYF. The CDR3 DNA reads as TGCGCCAGCAGCTTTTTACAGGGAGAGACCCAGTACTTC.

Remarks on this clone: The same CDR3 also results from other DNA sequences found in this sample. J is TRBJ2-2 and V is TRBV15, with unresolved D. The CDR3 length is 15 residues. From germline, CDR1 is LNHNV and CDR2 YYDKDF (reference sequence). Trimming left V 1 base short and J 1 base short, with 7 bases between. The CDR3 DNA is TGTGCCACCAGCAGAGGGACGGTGAACACCGGGGAGCTGTTTTTT. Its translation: CATSRGTVNTGELFF.